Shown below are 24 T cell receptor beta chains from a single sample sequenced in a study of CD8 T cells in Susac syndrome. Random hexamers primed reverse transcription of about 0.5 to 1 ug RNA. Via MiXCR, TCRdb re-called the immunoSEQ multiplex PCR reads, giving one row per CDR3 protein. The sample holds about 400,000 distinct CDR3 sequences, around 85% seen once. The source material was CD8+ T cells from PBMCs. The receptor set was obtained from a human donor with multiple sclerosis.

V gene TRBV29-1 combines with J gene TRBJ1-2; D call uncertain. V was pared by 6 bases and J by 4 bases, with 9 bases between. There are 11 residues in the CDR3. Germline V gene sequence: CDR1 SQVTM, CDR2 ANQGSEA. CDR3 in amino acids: CSVADPYGYTF. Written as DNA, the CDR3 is TGCAGCGTCGCGGACCCCTATGGCTACACCTTC.

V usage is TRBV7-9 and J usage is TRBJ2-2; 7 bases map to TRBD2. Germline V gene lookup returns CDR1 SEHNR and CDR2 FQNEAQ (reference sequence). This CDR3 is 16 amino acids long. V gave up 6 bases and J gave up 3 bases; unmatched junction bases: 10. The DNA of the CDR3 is TGTGCCAGCAGTTCGTCGGGGGGATCTCACACCGGGGAGCTGTTTTTT. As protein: CASSSSGGSHTGELFF.

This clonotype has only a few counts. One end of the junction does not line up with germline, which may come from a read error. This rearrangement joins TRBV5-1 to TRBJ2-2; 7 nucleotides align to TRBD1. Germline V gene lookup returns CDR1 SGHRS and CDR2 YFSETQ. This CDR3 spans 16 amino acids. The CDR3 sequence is CASSLGQGPGLGELFF. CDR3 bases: TGCGCCAGCAGCTTGGGACAGGGCCCCGGTTTGGGGGAGCTTTTTTTT. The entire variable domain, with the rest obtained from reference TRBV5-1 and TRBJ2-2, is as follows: KAGVTQTPRYLIKTRGQQVTLSCSPISGHRSVSWYQQTPGQGLQFLFEYFSETQRNKGNFPGRFSGRQFSNSRSEMNVSTLELGDSALYLCASSLGQGPGLGELFFGEGSRLTVL.

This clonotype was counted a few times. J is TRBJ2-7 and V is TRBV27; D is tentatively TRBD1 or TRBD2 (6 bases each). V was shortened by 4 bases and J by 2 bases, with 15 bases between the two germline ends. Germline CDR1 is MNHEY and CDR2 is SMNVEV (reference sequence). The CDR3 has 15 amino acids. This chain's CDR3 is CASSSPGAPTYEQYF. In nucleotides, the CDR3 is TGTGCCAGCAGTTCGCCGGGGGCCCCAACCTACGAGCAGTACTTC.

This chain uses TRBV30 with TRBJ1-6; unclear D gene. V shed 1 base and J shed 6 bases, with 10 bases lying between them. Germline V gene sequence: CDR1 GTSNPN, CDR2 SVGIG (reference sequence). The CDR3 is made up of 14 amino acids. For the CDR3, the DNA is TGTGCCTGGAGTGAGTCCGTCGGTAATTCACCCCTCCACTTT. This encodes CAWSESVGNSPLHF.

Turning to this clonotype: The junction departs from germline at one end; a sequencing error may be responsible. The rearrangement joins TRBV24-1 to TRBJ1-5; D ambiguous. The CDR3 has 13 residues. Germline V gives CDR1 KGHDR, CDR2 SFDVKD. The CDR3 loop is CATNDKRWQPQHF. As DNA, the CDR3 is TGTGCCACCAATGATAAACGTTGGCAGCCCCAGCATTTT.

CDR3 loop: CSVEEGWGKTGYGYTF. The CDR3 DNA reads as TGCAGCGTTGAAGAAGGATGGGGGAAGACGGGCTATGGCTACACCTTC. The chain employs TRBV29-1 and TRBJ1-2, with a possible D match to TRBD1 (5 bases). Trimming shortened V by 0 bases and J by 4 bases, and 18 bases separated the two germline ends. This CDR3 comprises 16 residues. Germline loops: CDR1 SQVTM, CDR2 ANQGSEA.

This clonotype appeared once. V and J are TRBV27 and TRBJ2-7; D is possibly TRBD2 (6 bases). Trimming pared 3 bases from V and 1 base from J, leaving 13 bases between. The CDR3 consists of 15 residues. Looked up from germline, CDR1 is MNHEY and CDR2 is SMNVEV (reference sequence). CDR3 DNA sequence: TGTGCCAGCAGTTTTGGGACTTCCGCTTCCTACGAGCAGTACTTC. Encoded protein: CASSFGTSASYEQYF.

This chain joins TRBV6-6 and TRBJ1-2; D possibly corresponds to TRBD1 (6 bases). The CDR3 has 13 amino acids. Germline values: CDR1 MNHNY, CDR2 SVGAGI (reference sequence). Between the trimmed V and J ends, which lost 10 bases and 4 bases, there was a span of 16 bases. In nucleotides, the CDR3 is TGTGCCATCCACCAGACAGGTTCCTATGGCTACACCTTC. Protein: CAIHQTGSYGYTF.

Here the CDR3 reads CASRGSGQMNTEAFF. The CDR3 DNA follows: TGTGCCAGCCGAGGGTCCGGACAGATGAACACTGAAGCTTTCTTT. The chain is built from TRBV12-3 or TRBV12-4 and TRBJ1-1; possible D gene TRBD1, 6 bases. The CDR3 spans 15 residues. The V gene lost 8 bases and the J gene lost 0 bases, with 16 bases spanning the gap.

Here the CDR3 DNA reads TGCAGTGCTAGAATATTGGGACTAGCGGGGGAACAAGAGACCCAGTACTTC. This translates into CSARILGLAGEQETQYF. The rearrangement links TRBV20-1 to TRBJ2-5; 14 nucleotides line up with TRBD2. CDR3 size: 17 residues. Germline CDR1 is DFQATT and CDR2 is SNEGSKA (reference sequence). The trim removed 2 bases at V and 2 bases at J, leaving 7 bases unmatched.

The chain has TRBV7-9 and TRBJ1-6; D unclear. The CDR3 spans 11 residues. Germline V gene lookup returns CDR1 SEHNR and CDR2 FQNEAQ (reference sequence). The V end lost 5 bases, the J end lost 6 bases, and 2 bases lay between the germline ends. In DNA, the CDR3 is TGTGCCAGCAGCCCTAATTCACCCCTCCACTTT. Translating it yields CASSPNSPLHF.

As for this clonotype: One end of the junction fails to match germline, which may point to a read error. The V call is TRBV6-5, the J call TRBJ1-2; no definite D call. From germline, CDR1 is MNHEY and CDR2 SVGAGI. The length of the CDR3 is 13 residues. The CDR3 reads CASSFDANYGHTF. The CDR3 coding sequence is TGTGCCAGCAGTTTTGACGCTAACTATGGCCACACCTTC.

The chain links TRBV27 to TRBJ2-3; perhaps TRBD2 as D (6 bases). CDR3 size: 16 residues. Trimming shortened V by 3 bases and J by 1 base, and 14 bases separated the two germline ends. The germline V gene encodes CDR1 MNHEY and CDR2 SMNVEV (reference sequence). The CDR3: CASSFVPVAGTDTQYF. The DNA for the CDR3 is TGTGCCAGCAGTTTTGTTCCAGTAGCGGGCACAGATACGCAGTATTTT.

CDR3 in amino acids: CASSLIGVGEQYF. For the CDR3, the DNA is TGTGCCAGCAGTTTAATCGGGGTGGGCGAGCAGTACTTC. V usage is TRBV27 and J usage is TRBJ2-7; tentative D call: TRBD2 (5 bases). CDR3 length: 13 amino acids. The V end lost 2 bases, the J end lost 6 bases, and 11 bases lay between the germline ends. Germline V gene lookup returns CDR1 MNHEY and CDR2 SMNVEV (reference sequence).

The CDR3 is CASSFGTSGAYEQYF. CDR3 nucleotide sequence: TGTGCCAGCAGCTTTGGGACTAGCGGGGCGTACGAGCAGTACTTC. This chain joins TRBV11-2 and TRBJ2-7; 13 nucleotides agree with TRBD2. Germline CDR1 and CDR2: SGHAT and FQNNGV. After removal of 3 bases from V and 4 bases from J, the junction contained 3 bases not matched to a gene. The CDR3 extends over 15 amino acids.

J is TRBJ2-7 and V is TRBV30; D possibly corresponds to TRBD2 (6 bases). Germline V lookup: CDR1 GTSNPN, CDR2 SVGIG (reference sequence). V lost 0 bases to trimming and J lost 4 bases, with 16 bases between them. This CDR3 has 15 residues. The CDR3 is CAWSVPGRGTYEQYF. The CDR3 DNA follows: TGTGCCTGGAGTGTCCCGGGACGTGGGACTTACGAGCAGTACTTC.

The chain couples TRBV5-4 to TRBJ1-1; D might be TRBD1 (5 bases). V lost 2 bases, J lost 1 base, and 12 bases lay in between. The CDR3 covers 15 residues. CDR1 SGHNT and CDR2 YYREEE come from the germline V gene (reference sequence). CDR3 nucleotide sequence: TGTGCCAGCAGCTTCGAACAGGACCCGAACACTGAAGCTTTCTTT. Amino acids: CASSFEQDPNTEAFF.

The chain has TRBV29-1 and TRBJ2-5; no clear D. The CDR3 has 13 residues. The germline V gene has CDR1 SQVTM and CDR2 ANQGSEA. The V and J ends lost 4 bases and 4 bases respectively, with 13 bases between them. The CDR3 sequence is CSVAGRPPETQYF. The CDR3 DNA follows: TGCAGCGTTGCAGGCAGGCCCCCAGAGACCCAGTACTTC.

The CDR3 here is CASRSAGLNYEQYF. In DNA form, the CDR3 reads TGTGCCAGCAGGTCGGCGGGACTCAACTACGAGCAGTACTTC. V and J are TRBV28 and TRBJ2-7; weak D call: TRBD2 (6 bases). The germline gives CDR1 MDHEN, CDR2 SYDVKM. Trimming took 6 bases from V and 3 from J, leaving 15 bases between them. This CDR3 has 14 residues.

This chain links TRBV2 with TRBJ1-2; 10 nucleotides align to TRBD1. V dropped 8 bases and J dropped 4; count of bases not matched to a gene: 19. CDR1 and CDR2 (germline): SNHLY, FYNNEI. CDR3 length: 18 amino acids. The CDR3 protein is CASSGGPLTGGAGYGYTF. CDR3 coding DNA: TGTGCCAGCTCGGGAGGCCCTTTGACAGGGGGCGCAGGCTATGGCTACACCTTC.

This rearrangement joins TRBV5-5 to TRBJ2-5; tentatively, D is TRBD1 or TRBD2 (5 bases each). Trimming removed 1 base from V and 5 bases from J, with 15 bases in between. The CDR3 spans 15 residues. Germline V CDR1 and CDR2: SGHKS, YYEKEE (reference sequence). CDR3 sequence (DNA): TGTGCCAGCAGCTTGTTTCTGGGGCCGGGGGAGACCCAGTACTTC. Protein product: CASSLFLGPGETQYF.

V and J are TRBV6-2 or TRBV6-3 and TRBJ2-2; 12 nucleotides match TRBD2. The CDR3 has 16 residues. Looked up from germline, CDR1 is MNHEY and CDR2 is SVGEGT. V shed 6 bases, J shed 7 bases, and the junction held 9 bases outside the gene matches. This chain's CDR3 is CASRRTSGAISGELFF. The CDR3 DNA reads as TGTGCCAGCAGACGGACTAGCGGGGCGATCAGCGGGGAGCTGTTTTTT.

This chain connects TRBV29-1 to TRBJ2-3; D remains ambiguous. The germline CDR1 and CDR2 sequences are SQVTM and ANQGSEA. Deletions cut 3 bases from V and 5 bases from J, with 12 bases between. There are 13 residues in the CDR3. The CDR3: CSVDGLPGDTQYF. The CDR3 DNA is TGCAGCGTTGATGGCCTCCCAGGAGATACGCAGTATTTT.